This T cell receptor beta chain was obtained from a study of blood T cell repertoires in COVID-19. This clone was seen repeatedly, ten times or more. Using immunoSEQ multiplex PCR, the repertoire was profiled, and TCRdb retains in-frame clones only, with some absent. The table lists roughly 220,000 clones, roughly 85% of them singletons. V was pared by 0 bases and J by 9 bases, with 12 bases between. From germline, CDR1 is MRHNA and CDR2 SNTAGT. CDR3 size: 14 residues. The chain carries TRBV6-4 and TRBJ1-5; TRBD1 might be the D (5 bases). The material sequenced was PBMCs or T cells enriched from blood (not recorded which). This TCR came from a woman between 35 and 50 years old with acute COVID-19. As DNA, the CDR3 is TGTGCCAGCAGTGACTCACAGGAGCTTGGGCCCCAGCATTTT. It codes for CASSDSQELGPQHF.